This TCR beta chain appears in the sequencing data of a study of CD8+ T cells in alopecia areata. Germline V gene data show CDR1 as SNHLY and CDR2 as FYNNEI. The CDR3 runs to 14 residues. With 7 bases removed from V and 6 bases from J, the gap between germline ends came to 15 bases. Regarding treatment: oral pan-JAK inhibitor, 5-10 mg twice daily. Investigators isolated RNA and reverse transcribed it into cDNA to act as the sequencing template. Profiling relied on immunoSEQ multiplex PCR, and the TCRdb table lists in-frame clones only, not all of them. Here the sample spans under 300,000 clones, about 62% being singletons.

This sequence was found in a human donor with alopecia areata. Sequencing was performed on CD4+ T cells sorted from blood, taken at roughly week 52, from a patient treated with tofacitinib. The chain recombines TRBV2 with TRBJ2-2; maybe TRBD2 (6 bases). CDR3 sequence: CASTRDSIAGELFF. Written as DNA, the CDR3 is TGTGCCAGCACCCGGGACTCCATCGCCGGGGAGCTGTTTTTT.